This TCR beta chain was found in a study of blood T cell repertoires in COVID-19. Losses at the gene ends were 5 bases for V and 4 bases for J; bases not matched to a gene: 5. This CDR3 region has 15 residues. CDR1 LNHDA and CDR2 SQIVND come from the germline V gene (reference sequence). Sequenced by immunoSEQ multiplex PCR; TCRdb stores in-frame clones only, minus some. The sample includes approximately 49,000 clones, 70% to 85% of them seen just once. This receptor was obtained from a man aged 45-60 years with acute or convalescent COVID-19. Sequencing was performed on peripheral blood. The V gene is TRBV19, the J gene TRBJ2-2, with TRBD2 matching 9 bases. CDR3 in amino acids: CASSPLAGATGELFF. As DNA, the CDR3 is TGTGCCAGTAGTCCCTTAGCGGGAGCCACCGGGGAGCTGTTTTTT.